These 15 T cell receptor beta chains came from one sample sequenced in a study of identical twins (dated by TCRdb to the mid-2010s). Preparation of the library involved 5' RACE. Sequencer: Illumina HiSeq 2000. TCRdb reran the public reads through fastp at Q25 and MiXCR, keeping productive beta chains. Rows with a matching CDR3 protein are joined into one entry that keeps the most common DNA and genes. A total of 200,000 to 300,000 distinct CDR3 sequences appear in this sample, 6% to 8% of them only once. The leading ten clones occupy over 5% of the sample. These same data were also listed under a study on yellow fever vaccine responses in identical twins.

Sample: CD8+ T cells sorted from blood. All receptors come from a woman in her late teens or twenties in good health.

This chain connects TRBV18 to TRBJ1-1; D is ambiguous. Trimming cost V 1 base and J 1 base, with 10 bases left between them. The CDR3 totals 15 residues. Germline assignment: CDR1 KGHSH and CDR2 LQKENI. The CDR3 sequence is CASSPRSSGNTEAFF. The CDR3 coding sequence is TGTGCCAGCTCACCACGATCTTCCGGGAACACTGAAGCTTTCTTT.

The sample holds many counts of this clonotype. The chain links TRBV12-3 or TRBV12-4 to TRBJ2-3; D may match TRBD1 or TRBD2 (7 bases each). V lost 1 base and J 3 bases, leaving 11 bases between the germline ends. CDR3 length equals 15 residues. DNA of the CDR3: TGTGCCAGCAGTTTAGGCAGGGGGGGGACAGATACGCAGTATTTT. As protein: CASSLGRGGTDTQYF.

The V gene is TRBV12-3 or TRBV12-4, the J gene TRBJ2-1; D is possibly TRBD2 (5 bases). This CDR3 is 13 amino acids long. The V end was cut by 6 bases, the J end by 11 bases, with 17 bases between. In nucleotides, the CDR3 is TGTGCCAGCAGAAATTTTCTTAGCGATCAGCAGTTCTTC. As protein: CASRNFLSDQQFF.

This clonotype has just a few counts. The chain uses TRBV28 and TRBJ2-1, with no clear D. CDR1 is MDHEN, CDR2 SYDVKM, per germline. The CDR3 sequence is 11 residues long. V lost 1 base, J lost 14 bases, and 9 bases lay in between. CDR3 coding DNA: TGTGCCAGCAGTTTATCTGGACGCGAGTTCTTC. It specifies CASSLSGREFF.

This clonotype has a handful of counts. This chain joins TRBV6-5 and TRBJ2-1, with D uncertain. The germline V gene has CDR1 MNHEY and CDR2 SVGAGI. The CDR3 is 13 amino acids. With 0 bases removed from V and 5 bases from J, the gap between germline ends came to 5 bases. The CDR3 region is CASSYSNHNEQFF. The CDR3, as DNA: TGTGCCAGCAGTTACTCGAACCACAATGAGCAGTTCTTC.

Ten or more counts support this clonotype. This chain uses TRBV28 with TRBJ2-2; D is ambiguous. CDR1 is MDHEN and CDR2 is SYDVKM in the germline V gene. The ends were cut back, 3 bases at V and 2 bases at J, with 10 bases in the middle. CDR3 length: 15 residues. The CDR3 DNA reads TGTGCCAGCAGTTTCGCCCCCGGTAACACCGGGGAGCTGTTTTTT. Amino acid sequence: CASSFAPGNTGELFF.

This clonotype was counted a few times. This chain joins TRBV2 and TRBJ1-5; tentative D call: TRBD1 (5 bases). Between the trimmed V and J ends, which lost 6 bases and 4 bases, there was a span of 22 bases. CDR1 SNHLY and CDR2 FYNNEI come from the germline V gene. The CDR3 loop spans 17 amino acids. The CDR3 DNA follows: TGTGCCAGCAGGTTGAGGTGGGGGGTTTTGGGGAATCAGCCCCAGCATTTT. It yields the protein CASRLRWGVLGNQPQHF.

This clonotype was recorded a few times. This chain connects TRBV6-1 to TRBJ2-5; a possible D gene is TRBD1 (5 bases). Germline CDR1 MNHNS, CDR2 SASEGT. The CDR3 runs to 18 residues. V was clipped by 2 bases and J by 0 bases, with 19 bases between them. Written as DNA, the CDR3 is TGTGCCAGCAGTGAAAAGGGGATGGAGATCCCGTACCAAGAGACCCAGTACTTC. Translated, it gives CASSEKGMEIPYQETQYF.

The chain uses TRBV11-2 and TRBJ2-2; 8 bases line up with TRBD1. The CDR3 totals 15 residues. J lost 4 bases, V lost 5 bases, and 6 bases had no gene match. Per germline, CDR1 SGHAT and CDR2 FQNNGV. CDR3 bases: TGTGCCAGCAGCCGGGGACAGGACCCCACCGGGGAGCTGTTTTTT. As protein: CASSRGQDPTGELFF.

The chain is built from TRBV9 and TRBJ2-1; 8 bases line up with TRBD1. From germline, CDR1 is SGDLS and CDR2 YYNGEE. The trim removed 3 bases at V and 12 bases at J, leaving 2 bases unmatched. This CDR3 comprises 11 residues. CDR3 coding DNA: TGTGCCAGCAGCGGAACAGGGGGGCAGTTCTTC. This encodes CASSGTGGQFF.

This clonotype was recorded many times. The genes are TRBV7-8 and TRBJ2-7; 10 nucleotides match TRBD1. The CDR3 extends over 17 amino acids. In germline, CDR1 is SGHVS, CDR2 FQNEAQ. The junction had 15 bases not matched to a gene; V was cut back by 4 bases and J by 6 bases. The CDR3 DNA reads TGTGCCAGCAGCTATAGGGAGGGGACAGGGGAATTCCTCGAGCAGTACGTC. Its protein is CASSYREGTGEFLEQYV.

This clonotype occurred many times. The chain uses TRBV7-6 and TRBJ1-1, with a tentative D call TRBD1 (6 bases). Germline V CDR1 and CDR2: SGHVS, FNYEAQ. V lost 5 bases to trimming and J lost 3 bases, with 10 bases between them. The CDR3 spans 13 residues. Here the CDR3 reads CASSAGVHTEAFF. The CDR3 DNA reads as TGTGCCAGCAGCGCAGGGGTGCACACTGAAGCTTTCTTT.

V and J are TRBV5-4 and TRBJ2-5; 8 bases agree with TRBD2. The germline V gene has CDR1 SGHNT and CDR2 YYREEE (reference sequence). The J segment lost 5 bases and the V segment lost 3 bases, leaving 15 bases of the junction unmatched. CDR3 length: 17 amino acids. The CDR3 DNA reads as TGTGCCAGCAGCTGGCGGGGCCGGGGGGGCGAGGGGGAGACCCAGTACTTC. Amino acids: CASSWRGRGGEGETQYF.

Of note for this clonotype: Lacking the conserved final phenylalanine or tryptophan, this CDR3 likely reflects a read error. V and J are TRBV12-3 or TRBV12-4 and TRBJ2-1; D might be TRBD1 (6 bases). Trimming shortened V by 2 bases and J by 6 bases, and 11 bases separated the two germline ends. The CDR3 length is 14 residues. Here the CDR3 reads CASSLRAGANEQFL. The DNA for the CDR3 is TGTGCCAGCAGTTTAAGGGCAGGGGCCAATGAGCAGTTCCTC.

The chain employs TRBV12-3 or TRBV12-4 and TRBJ2-7; 14 bases are a match to TRBD2. Unmatched junction bases numbered 5, after V lost 1 base and J lost 6 bases. The CDR3 spans 16 residues. This CDR3 reads CASSLEGLAGGGEQYF. For the CDR3, the DNA is TGTGCCAGCAGTTTAGAAGGACTAGCGGGAGGAGGCGAGCAGTACTTC.